Sequencing of this TCR beta chain was carried out in a study of cytomegalovirus exposure and HLA in healthy donors. Overall study results and limits: Equally common other TCR beta chains were less clonally expanded than HLA-associated ones, a later analysis found.

Germline lookup yields CDR1 GTSNPN and CDR2 SVGIG (reference sequence). V trimming: 8 bases; J trimming: 0 bases; junction bases outside the gene matches: 14. CDR3 size: 17 residues. 60 Vbeta and 13 Jbeta primers were used in PCR. Some clones are missing from TCRdb's copy, which holds only in-frame ones; the method was immunoSEQ multiplex PCR. The sample has around 100,000 clones; less than 70% are singletons. On this clone: The antigen is not known.

V is TRBV30 and J is TRBJ2-3; TRBD1 matches at 10 bases. This receptor was taken from a woman in her 30s in good health and CMV-seronegative. The specimen was PBMCs. This CDR3 reads CAGAGTGVKESTDTQYF. As DNA, the CDR3 is TGTGCCGGAGCCGGGACAGGGGTCAAAGAAAGCACAGATACGCAGTATTTT.